This T cell receptor (beta chain) was observed in a study of CD8 T cells in ankylosing spondylitis. On this clonotype itself: Its antigen is still unknown.

TCRdb processed the 5' RACE reads anew with MiXCR; each CDR3 protein has one entry. The data show roughly 300,000 distinct CDR3 sequences, less than 9.5% seen once. Germline V CDR1 and CDR2: SGHVS, FQNEAQ. The length of the CDR3 is 14 residues. V lost 10 bases, J lost 4 bases, and 18 bases lay in between. Findings and caveats of the study: Ankylosing spondylitis blood seemed to carry a telltale TCR beta motif made of roughly eight highly homologous variants.

The sequence derives from a male donor with ankylosing spondylitis. The specimen sequenced was blood, either unsorted or a sorted T cell fraction (not recorded which). The V and J genes are TRBV7-8 and TRBJ2-3; perhaps TRBD1 as D (5 bases). The CDR3 bases are TGTGCCACCATCAGGCGCAGGGTATCAGATACGCAGTATTTT. This sequence encodes CATIRRRVSDTQYF.